The 3 T cell receptor beta chains below come from one sample, sequenced in a study of blood T cell repertoires in COVID-19. The data were produced by immunoSEQ multiplex PCR, yet TCRdb's version contains in-frame clones alone and is incomplete. The table lists about 150,000 clones, about 86% of them singletons, with roughly 3.4% in the top ten. The sequenced sample was peripheral blood. These receptor sequences come from a man in his 70s with acute or convalescent COVID-19.

This rearrangement joins TRBV19 to TRBJ2-7, with 9 positions matching TRBD1. In germline, CDR1 is LNHDA, CDR2 SQIVND (reference sequence). This CDR3 contains 16 residues. V lost 5 bases and J lost 0; bases outside the gene matches: 8. CDR3 loop: CASSPLGQGNSYEQYF. CDR3 in DNA: TGTGCCAGTAGTCCTCTGGGACAGGGAAACTCCTACGAGCAGTACTTC.

The chain combines TRBV25-1 with TRBJ2-7; D call uncertain. Looked up from germline, CDR1 is MGHDK and CDR2 is SYGVNS. The CDR3 is made up of 12 amino acids. V gave up 1 base and J gave up 2 bases, with 3 bases separating them. The CDR3 sequence is CASSESAYEQYF. The CDR3 region has the DNA TGTGCCAGCAGTGAATCTGCCTACGAGCAGTACTTC.

J is TRBJ2-3 and V is TRBV15, with 9 bases aligning to TRBD1. Germline CDR1 LNHNV, CDR2 YYDKDF (reference sequence). The V and J ends lost 8 bases and 0 bases, in that order; junction bases with no gene match: 3. The CDR3 totals 14 residues. Written as DNA, the CDR3 is TGTGCCACCTCCGGACAGGGGAGCACAGATACGCAGTATTTT. Its protein is CATSGQGSTDTQYF.